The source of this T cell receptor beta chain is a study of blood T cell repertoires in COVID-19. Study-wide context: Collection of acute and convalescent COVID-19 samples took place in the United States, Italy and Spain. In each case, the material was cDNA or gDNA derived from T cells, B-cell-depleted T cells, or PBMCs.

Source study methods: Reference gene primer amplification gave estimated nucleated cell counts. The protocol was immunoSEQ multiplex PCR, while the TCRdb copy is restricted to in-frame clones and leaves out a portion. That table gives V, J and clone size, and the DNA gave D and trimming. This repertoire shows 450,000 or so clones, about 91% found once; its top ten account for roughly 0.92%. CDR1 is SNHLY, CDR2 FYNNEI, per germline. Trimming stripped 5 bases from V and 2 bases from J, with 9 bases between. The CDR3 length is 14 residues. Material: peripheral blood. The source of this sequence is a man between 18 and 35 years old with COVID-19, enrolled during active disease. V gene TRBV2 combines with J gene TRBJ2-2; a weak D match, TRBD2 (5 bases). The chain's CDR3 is CASSKDFNTGELFF. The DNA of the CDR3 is TGTGCCAGCAGTAAGGACTTTAACACCGGGGAGCTGTTTTTT. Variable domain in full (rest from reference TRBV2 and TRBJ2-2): EPEVTQTPSHQVTQMGQEVILRCVPISNHLYFYWYRQILGQKVEFLVSFYNNEISEKSEIFDDQFSVERPDGSNFTLKIRSTKLEDSAMYFCASSKDFNTGELFFGEGSRLTVL.